The 13 T cell receptor beta chains listed next were all sequenced from one sample in a study of human T cells and chemical hapten exposure (dated by TCRdb to about 2021). The library was obtained by RACE. Sequenced on a NextSeq 500. Through fastp at Q25 and MiXCR, TCRdb rebuilt clones from the public reads, retaining in-frame beta chains. Identical CDR3 protein sequences are pooled into one entry, listed with their most common genes and DNA. The sample data list 96,000 or so distinct CDR3 sequences, and about 9% of these were observed just once. Just over 2% of the sample belongs to the ten largest clones. The time point label for this specimen denotes: patch test 2, 6 weeks after DPC sensitization. The meaning of the sample's treatment or condition label: therapeutic diphenylcyclopropenone sensitization with weekly scalp DPC. Sequences were derived from whole blood, sampled in connection with sensitization to the hapten diphenylcyclopropenone (DPC). These TCRs come from a woman aged 40 to 49 with alopecia areata. Some clones in this sample may be carry-over from other donors' samples.

This clonotype was found many times. The chain uses TRBV24-1 and TRBJ2-3; maybe TRBD1 (6 bases). The V gene lost 3 bases and the J gene lost 1 base, with 16 bases spanning the gap. The germline CDR1 and CDR2 sequences are KGHDR and SFDVKD. The CDR3 is made up of 17 amino acids. CDR3 protein: CATSDERYRAGTDTQYF. The CDR3 DNA sequence: TGTGCCACCAGTGATGAAAGATACAGGGCTGGCACAGATACGCAGTATTTT.

The table lists this clonotype with a few counts. The chain recombines TRBV18 with TRBJ2-5; D is possibly TRBD1 (6 bases). Germline V gene data show CDR1 as KGHSH and CDR2 as LQKENI. V dropped 3 bases and J dropped 4 bases, with 15 bases sitting between them. The CDR3 contains 15 residues. The CDR3 sequence is CASSPPGQWRETQYF. CDR3 DNA sequence: TGTGCCAGCTCACCCCCGGGACAATGGAGAGAGACCCAGTACTTC.

The table lists this clonotype with a few counts. The chain joins TRBV7-6 to TRBJ2-5, with D perhaps matching TRBD2 (6 bases). Germline V gene sequence: CDR1 SGHVS, CDR2 FNYEAQ. V lost 0 bases and J lost 1, with 9 bases in between. The CDR3 totals 15 residues. CDR3 amino acids: CASSLAAGSQETQYF. In nucleotides, the CDR3 is TGTGCCAGCAGCTTAGCGGCGGGAAGCCAAGAGACCCAGTACTTC.

This rearrangement joins TRBV24-1 to TRBJ2-1, with D perhaps TRBD2 (6 bases). CDR3 length: 16 amino acids. Germline CDR1 and CDR2: KGHDR and SFDVKD. Trimming stripped 0 bases from V and 1 base from J, with 9 bases between. CDR3 DNA sequence: TGTGCCACCAGTGATTTGTCGGGGGAGTCCTACAATGAGCAGTTCTTC. Its protein product is CATSDLSGESYNEQFF.

Only a few counts were recorded for this clonotype. The chain employs TRBV29-1 and TRBJ1-4; D is unresolved. Germline loops: CDR1 SQVTM, CDR2 ANQGSEA. The ends were cut back, 3 bases at V and 5 bases at J, with 10 bases in the middle. CDR3 length equals 13 residues. DNA for the CDR3: TGCAGCGTTGAGGGTCCGGGGAATGAAAAACTGTTTTTT. Protein product: CSVEGPGNEKLFF.

This clonotype was picked up a small number of times. This chain uses TRBV20-1 with TRBJ1-6; D uncertain. The germline gives CDR1 DFQATT, CDR2 SNEGSKA (reference sequence). V shed 2 bases and J shed 5 bases, with 13 bases lying between them. The CDR3 contains 15 residues. DNA for the CDR3: TGCAGTGCTAGACCGGTTGCGGGCGATAATTCACCCCTCCACTTT. Its translation is CSARPVAGDNSPLHF.

Ten or more counts support this clonotype. The chain recombines TRBV4-2 with TRBJ2-7; 7 nucleotides line up with TRBD2. The V gene end was trimmed by 0 bases and the J gene end by 3 bases; junction bases not matched to a gene: 8. CDR1 is LGHNA, CDR2 YNFKEQ, per germline. CDR3 length: 16 amino acids. The CDR3 region is CASSQEGRGSSYEQYF. As DNA, the CDR3 is TGTGCCAGCAGCCAAGAAGGGAGGGGTAGCAGCTACGAGCAGTACTTC.

DNA for the CDR3: TGTGCCAGCAGACCTCACGGACAGCGCGCAACTAACTATGGCTACACCTTC. It is translated as CASRPHGQRATNYGYTF. The V call is TRBV28, the J call TRBJ1-2, with D possibly being TRBD1 (6 bases). There are 17 residues in the CDR3. Per germline, CDR1 MDHEN and CDR2 SYDVKM. Trimming pared 6 bases from V and 0 bases from J, leaving 20 bases between.

This clonotype was seen at least ten times. The DNA for the CDR3 is TGTGCCAGCAGTTTTAAAACTGAAGCTTTCTTT. Amino acids: CASSFKTEAFF. The chain uses TRBV6-1 and TRBJ1-1; D not certain. V was cut by 5 bases and J by 5 bases, with 6 bases left in between. Per the germline V gene, CDR1 is MNHNS and CDR2 is SASEGT. The CDR3 length is 11 residues.

The chain is built from TRBV19 and TRBJ2-1, with TRBD2 identical over 14 bases. This CDR3 is built from 18 residues. Looked up from germline, CDR1 is LNHDA and CDR2 is SQIVND (reference sequence). J was trimmed by 7 bases and V by 6 bases; bases with no gene match: 14. The chain's CDR3 is CASSSRGTGTSGRNEQFF. CDR3 sequence (DNA): TGTGCCAGTAGCTCAAGGGGGACGGGGACTAGCGGGAGAAATGAGCAGTTCTTC.

This clonotype came up many times. The chain employs TRBV20-1 and TRBJ2-3; D might be TRBD2 (5 bases). CDR3 size: 13 residues. The germline V gene encodes CDR1 DFQATT and CDR2 SNEGSKA (reference sequence). As DNA, the CDR3 is TGCAGCCATCTTCAGAGGGGCACAGATACGCAGTATTTT. Its translation: CSHLQRGTDTQYF.

This clonotype was picked up many times. This chain joins TRBV5-6 and TRBJ2-3; 9 bases map to TRBD2. V trimming: 0 bases; J trimming: 5 bases; junction bases outside the gene matches: 10. CDR1 SGHDT and CDR2 YYEEEE come from the germline V gene. The CDR3 spans 17 residues. The CDR3 is CASSLAAGGRAGDTQYF. The CDR3 DNA sequence: TGTGCCAGCAGCTTGGCCGCTGGCGGGAGGGCCGGAGATACGCAGTATTTT.

V and J are TRBV10-2 and TRBJ2-2; TRBD2 is a possible D gene (6 bases). This CDR3 has 17 residues. V lost 3 bases to trimming and J lost 7 bases, with 21 bases between them. The germline V gene has CDR1 WSHSY and CDR2 SAAADI. The CDR3 DNA reads TGCGCCAGCAGTGACACCGGACTAAGCAGGCTCGGCGGGGAGCTGTTTTTT. Protein: CASSDTGLSRLGGELFF.